The rows below give T cell receptor beta chains drawn from one sample of a study of beta chain features in type 1 diabetes. Clones were read by immunoSEQ multiplex PCR, and TCRdb kept only the in-frame ones, dropping some. The sample has 850,000 to 900,000 clones; about a sixth are singletons. Source material: naive CD4+ T cells from blood. All receptors come from a woman younger than 30 in good health. Each CDR3 is given with its conserved first and last residue. The D gene is left open where the match is weak. Size tells how often a clone was seen (once, few, many) or the class of an expanded clone, and some rows leave it out.

D gene	clone size	V gene	J gene	CDR3 protein	CDR3 DNA
TRBD1	few	TRBV18	TRBJ2-1	CASSPRGTGVYNEQFF	TGTGCCAGCTCACCCCGGGGGACAGGGGTTTACAATGAGCAGTTCTTC
TRBD2	NA	TRBV7-9	TRBJ2-7	CASSFLAGSSYEQYF	TGTGCCAGCAGCTTCCTAGCGGGCAGCTCCTACGAGCAGTACTTC
NA	few	TRBV7-9	TRBJ2-7	CASSRDQGGYEQYF	TGTGCCAGCAGCCGGGACCAGGGCGGGTACGAGCAGTACTTC
NA	NA	TRBV18	TRBJ2-7	CASSPGRPYEQYF	TGTGCCAGCTCACCCGGACGGCCTTACGAGCAGTACTTC
NA	NA	TRBV5-6	TRBJ1-1	CASSSTGLGTEAFF	TGTGCCAGCAGCTCCACAGGGTTGGGCACTGAAGCTTTCTTT
NA	NA	TRBV7-9	TRBJ1-2	CASSLAVGSHGYTF	TGTGCCAGCAGCTTAGCGGTTGGCTCTCATGGCTACACCTTC
NA	few	TRBV21-1	TRBJ1-4	CASSKAETRKEREKLFF	TGTGCCAGCAGCAAAGCGGAGACCCGGAAGGAGAGGGAAAAACTGTTTTTT
NA	NA	TRBV7-2	TRBJ2-7	CASRSPGSYEQYF	TGTGCCAGCAGATCCCCAGGGAGTTACGAGCAGTACTTC
NA	few	TRBV6-6	TRBJ2-3	CASQRVASGTDTQYF	TGTGCCAGTCAAAGGGTGGCTAGCGGCACAGATACGCAGTATTTT
NA	NA	TRBV5-1	TRBJ2-1	CASSRGLTLNEQFF	TGCGCCAGCAGCCGCGGACTCACTCTCAATGAGCAGTTCTTC
TRBD2	NA	TRBV4-2	TRBJ2-3	CASSQDGGDLADTQYF	TGTGCCAGCAGCCAAGATGGGGGGGATTTAGCAGATACGCAGTATTTT
NA	NA	TRBV19	TRBJ2-7	CASRYGTAGPYEQYF	TGTGCCAGTAGGTACGGTACGGCGGGCCCGTACGAGCAGTACTTC
NA	few	TRBV10-3	TRBJ2-5	CAISDPSFAETQYF	TGTGCCATCAGTGACCCATCTTTTGCAGAGACCCAGTACTTC
TRBD2	NA	TRBV5-1	TRBJ2-5	CASSLGTSGRGETQYF	TGCGCCAGCAGCTTGGGGACTAGCGGGAGAGGAGAGACCCAGTACTTC
TRBD2	NA	TRBV7-2	TRBJ2-1	CASSPTLAGAVHEQFF	TGTGCCAGCAGCCCCACCTTAGCGGGAGCGGTGCATGAGCAGTTCTTC
TRBD2	NA	TRBV7-2	TRBJ2-3	CASSRTSGRTDTQYF	TGTGCCAGCAGTCGGACTAGCGGCCGCACAGATACGCAGTATTTT
NA	NA	TRBV12-5	TRBJ1-1	CASGLAAGNTEAFF	TGTGCTAGTGGTTTGGCGGCAGGTAACACTGAAGCTTTCTTT
TRBD2	NA	TRBV6-1	TRBJ2-5	CASSLGLAGVETQYF	TGTGCCAGCAGTCTGGGACTAGCGGGAGTGGAGACCCAGTACTTC
TRBD2	NA	TRBV6-1	TRBJ2-3	CASSGIRREGRGSTDTQYF	TGTGCCAGCAGTGGGATTCGACGGGAGGGCCGGGGTAGCACAGATACGCAGTATTTT
NA	few	TRBV7-2	TRBJ2-3	CASSFGQGGTDTQYF	TGTGCCAGCAGCTTCGGTCAGGGAGGCACAGATACGCAGTATTTT
NA	NA	TRBV11-2	TRBJ2-5	CASSPRTYYQETQYF	TGTGCCAGCAGCCCCCGGACATACTACCAAGAGACCCAGTACTTC
TRBD2	NA	TRBV6-6	TRBJ2-1	CASSTRTRDHEQFF	TGTGCCAGCAGTACCAGGACTAGAGACCATGAGCAGTTCTTC
NA	NA	TRBV4-3	TRBJ2-2	CASSQSVGGHGELFF	TGCGCCAGCAGCCAGTCAGTAGGAGGGCACGGGGAGCTGTTTTTT
TRBD2	NA	TRBV27	TRBJ2-1	CASRRASGNNEQFF	TGTGCCAGCAGAAGGGCTAGCGGCAACAATGAGCAGTTCTTC
TRBD2	few	TRBV11-2	TRBJ2-2	CASSLSAGGTGELFF	TGTGCCAGCAGCTTGTCAGCGGGAGGAACCGGGGAGCTGTTTTTT
TRBD1	NA	TRBV7-2	TRBJ1-5	CASRQGVSNQPQHF	TGTGCCAGCAGACAGGGGGTTAGCAATCAGCCCCAGCATTTT
NA	NA	TRBV11-2	TRBJ2-5	CASSLGTRETQYF	TGTGCCAGCAGCTTGGGCACTCGAGAGACCCAGTACTTC
NA	few	TRBV7-2	TRBJ1-1	CASSLVAGKAHEAFF	TGTGCCAGCAGCTTAGTCGCAGGGAAGGCACATGAAGCTTTCTTT